These 10 T cell receptor beta chains originate from one sample sequenced in a study of tumor-infiltrating lymphocytes in oesophageal squamous cell carcinoma. Each CDR3 protein is one row after TCRdb ran MiXCR on the PCR reads. The table lists about 14,000 distinct CDR3 sequences, roughly 44% of them singletons. The sequenced sample consisted of blood. Receptors were obtained from a male donor with esophageal squamous cell carcinoma.

The chain joins TRBV7-2 to TRBJ2-3; 9 nucleotides align to TRBD1. CDR1 SGHTA and CDR2 FQGNSA come from the germline V gene. V lost 5 bases and J lost 6; bases outside the gene matches: 9. The length of the CDR3 is 15 residues. The CDR3 coding sequence is TGTGCCAGCAGCAAACAGGGGGCTGTTTACGATACGCAGTATTTT. Its translation is CASSKQGAVYDTQYF.

The chain uses TRBV7-9 and TRBJ2-1, with D possibly TRBD2 on 5 matching bases. The J call is doubtful: the DNA matches TRBJ2-7 better. The germline CDR1 and CDR2 sequences are SEHNR and FQNEAQ (reference sequence). This CDR3 region has 15 residues. CDR3 DNA: TGTGCCAGCAGCTTAGGGGTCGGGAACTCCTACGAGCAGTACTTC. Translated, it gives CASSLGVGNSYEQYF.

In this sample, this clonotype is medium-sized (0.01 to 0.1%). The chain has TRBV12-3 or TRBV12-4 and TRBJ2-7; D not resolved. The V end was cut by 4 bases, the J end by 8 bases, with 12 bases between. This CDR3 spans 12 amino acids. CDR3 sequence reads: CASSSPPVKQYF. The CDR3 coding sequence is TGTGCCAGCAGTTCCCCCCCCGTAAAGCAGTACTTC.

This clonotype was counted ten times or more. The genes are TRBV5-1 and TRBJ2-6; D may match TRBD1 or TRBD2 (6 bases each). CDR1 is SGHRS, CDR2 YFSETQ, per germline. This CDR3 spans 16 amino acids. Between the trimmed V and J ends, which lost 0 bases and 3 bases, there was a span of 10 bases. The CDR3 loop is CASSLGGAGGANVLTF. The CDR3 nucleotides read TGCGCCAGCAGCTTGGGGGGGGCAGGTGGGGCCAACGTCCTGACTTTC.

This chain joins TRBV11-2 and TRBJ2-4, with D hard to call. This CDR3 has 12 amino acids. The V and J ends lost 1 base and 13 bases respectively, with 11 bases between them. CDR1 is SGHAT, CDR2 FQNNGV, per germline. In DNA, the CDR3 is TGTGCCAGCAGCTTAGTATCGGATGAGCAGTACTTC. Translation: CASSLVSDEQYF.

As to this clonotype: The CDR3 carries no conserved terminal phenylalanine or tryptophan, so it likely arises from a read error. The DNA is omitted, as the CDR3 cannot be located on it reliably, and the CDR3 follows TCRdb's listing. The rearrangement uses TRBV24-1 and TRBJ1-1; the D segment call TRBD1 is taken from the table without a DNA check. The CDR3 is 18 residues long, counting both termini. Germline V gives CDR1 KGHDR, CDR2 SFDVKD. CDR3 sequence: CATSDNRRQGATSSTSGQ.

The V call is TRBV5-1, the J call TRBJ1-1, with 8 bases lining up with TRBD1. V gave up 4 bases and J gave up 4 bases; unmatched junction bases: 6. The CDR3 length is 14 residues. Germline V lookup: CDR1 SGHRS, CDR2 YFSETQ. The CDR3 coding sequence is TGCGCCAGCAGCCCAGGGACAGGTGGCACTGAAGCTTTCTTT. It specifies CASSPGTGGTEAFF.

This clonotype was seen more than once but under ten times. This chain uses TRBV7-3 with TRBJ2-1; 7 positions match TRBD2. The CDR3 totals 16 residues. Germline V gene data show CDR1 as SGHTA and CDR2 as FQGTGA. The trim removed 4 bases at V and 0 bases at J, leaving 6 bases unmatched. The CDR3, as DNA: TGTGCCAGCAGCTCCCAACGGACTAGCTCCTACAATGAGCAGTTCTTC. Its protein is CASSSQRTSSYNEQFF. The variable domain in full, with the rest retrieved from reference TRBV7-3 and TRBJ2-1, is GAGVSQTPSNKVTEKGKYVELRCDPISGHTALYWYRQSLGQGPEFLIYFQGTGAADDSGLPNDRFFAVRPEGSVSTLKIQRTERGDSAVYLCASSSQRTSSYNEQFFGPGTRLTVL.

V gene TRBV19 combines with J gene TRBJ2-3; D ambiguous. Per germline, CDR1 LNHDA and CDR2 SQIVND (reference sequence). V was trimmed by 9 bases and J by 2 bases, leaving 21 bases between them. The CDR3 extends over 16 amino acids. CDR3: CARPRRAPTITDTQYF. In DNA form, the CDR3 reads TGTGCCAGACCGCGCCGAGCGCCTACTATCACAGATACGCAGTATTTT.

In its sample, this clonotype was seen a few times. The genes are TRBV7-9 and TRBJ2-5; D perhaps matches TRBD2 (6 bases). The CDR3 runs to 13 residues. CDR1 is SEHNR and CDR2 is FQNEAQ in the germline V gene (reference sequence). V dropped 4 bases and J dropped 2 bases, with 8 bases sitting between them. CDR3 in DNA: TGTGCCAGCAGCTCCAGCGGGCAAGAGACCCAGTACTTC. Protein: CASSSSGQETQYF. The full variable domain, with the rest looked up from reference TRBV7-9 and TRBJ2-5, is DTGVSQNPRHKITKRGQNVTFRCDPISEHNRLYWYRQTLGQGPEFLTYFQNEAQLEKSRLLSDRFSAERPKGSFSTLEIQRTEQGDSAMYLCASSSSGQETQYFGPGTRLLVL.